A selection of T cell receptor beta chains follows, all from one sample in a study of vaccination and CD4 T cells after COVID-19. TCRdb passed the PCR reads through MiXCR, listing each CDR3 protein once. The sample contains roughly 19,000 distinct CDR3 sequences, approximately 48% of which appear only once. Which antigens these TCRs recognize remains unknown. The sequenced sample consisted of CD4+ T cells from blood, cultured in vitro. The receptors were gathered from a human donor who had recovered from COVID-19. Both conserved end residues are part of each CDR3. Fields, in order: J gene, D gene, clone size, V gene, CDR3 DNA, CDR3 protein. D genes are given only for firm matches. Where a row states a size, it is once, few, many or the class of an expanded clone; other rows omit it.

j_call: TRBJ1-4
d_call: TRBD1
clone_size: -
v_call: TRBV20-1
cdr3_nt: TGCAGTGCTTCCAGGACAGGGGGACTGTTTTTT
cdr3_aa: CSASRTGGLFF

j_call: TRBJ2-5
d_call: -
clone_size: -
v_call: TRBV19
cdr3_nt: TGTGCCAGTAGTATAGACCCTCTCCGGACGATTAACCAAGAGACCCAGTACTTC
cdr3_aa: CASSIDPLRTINQETQYF

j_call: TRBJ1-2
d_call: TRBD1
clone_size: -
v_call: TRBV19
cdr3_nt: TGTGCCAGTAGTCGCGGACAGGGGGAGGGCTACACCTTC
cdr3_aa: CASSRGQGEGYTF

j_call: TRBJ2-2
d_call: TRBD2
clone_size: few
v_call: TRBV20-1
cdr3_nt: TGCAGTGCTAGAGATAAGCGGGGGGCGTCGAACACCGGGGAGCTGTTTTTT
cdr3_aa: CSARDKRGASNTGELFF

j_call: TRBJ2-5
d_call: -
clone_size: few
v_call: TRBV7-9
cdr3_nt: TGTGCCAGTAGAGCACAGGGAGAGGGAGAGACCCAGTACTTC
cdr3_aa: CASRAQGEGETQYF

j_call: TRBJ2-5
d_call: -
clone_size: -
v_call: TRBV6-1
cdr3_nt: TGTGCCAGCAGTAAAAGGGCAGGGGGGACGGAGACCCAGTACTTC
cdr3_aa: CASSKRAGGTETQYF

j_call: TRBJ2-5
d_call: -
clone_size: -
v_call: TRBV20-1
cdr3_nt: TGCAGTGCCGAAAGTGGGGCTTTCATGGGCGGGACCCAGTACTTC
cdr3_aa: CSAESGAFMGGTQYF

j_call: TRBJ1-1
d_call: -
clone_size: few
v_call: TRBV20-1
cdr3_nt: TGCAGCGACAAGAGGAACACTGAAGCTTTCTTT
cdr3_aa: CSDKRNTEAFF

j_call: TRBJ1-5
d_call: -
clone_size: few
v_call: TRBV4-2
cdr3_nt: TGTGCCAGCAGCCTTGAGAAAGGGTCCGATCAGCCCCAGCATTTT
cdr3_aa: CASSLEKGSDQPQHF

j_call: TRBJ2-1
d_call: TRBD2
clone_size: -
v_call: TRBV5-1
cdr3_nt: TGCGCCAGCAGCCCCGAGCGGGAGTTGCATGAGCAGTTCTTC
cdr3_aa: CASSPERELHEQFF

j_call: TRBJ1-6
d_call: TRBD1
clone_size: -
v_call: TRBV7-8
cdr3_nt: TGTGCCAGCAGCCTTGTCGGGACAGTTGGTTCACCCCTCCACTTT
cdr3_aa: CASSLVGTVGSPLHF

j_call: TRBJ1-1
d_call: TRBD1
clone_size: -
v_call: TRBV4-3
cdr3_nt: TGCGCCAGCAGCCAAGATGGTCCGGGACAGGGGAGTACTGAAGCTTTCTTT
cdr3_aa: CASSQDGPGQGSTEAFF

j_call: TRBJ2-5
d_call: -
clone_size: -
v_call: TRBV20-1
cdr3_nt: TGCAGTGCTAGCCGAAACACAGGCCCGGGGACCCAGTACTTC
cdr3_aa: CSASRNTGPGTQYF

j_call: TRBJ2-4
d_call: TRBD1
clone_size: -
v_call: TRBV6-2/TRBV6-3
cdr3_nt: TGTGCCAGCAGAACCTCCGGGACAGGGGTAAACATTCAGTACTTC
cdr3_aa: CASRTSGTGVNIQYF

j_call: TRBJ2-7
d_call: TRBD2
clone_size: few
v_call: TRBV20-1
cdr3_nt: TGCAGTGCTAGTCCTAGCGGGACGCCCTACGAGCAGTACTTC
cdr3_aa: CSASPSGTPYEQYF

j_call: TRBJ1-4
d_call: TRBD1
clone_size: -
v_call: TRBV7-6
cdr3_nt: TGTGCCAGCAGCTTAGCACAGGGGCCCTTGGGAAAACTGTTTTTT
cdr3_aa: CASSLAQGPLGKLFF

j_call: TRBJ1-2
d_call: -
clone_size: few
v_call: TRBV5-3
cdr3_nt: TGTGCCAGAAGCTGCGATTGGCGGGCCACCTATGGCTACACCTTC
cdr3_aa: CARSCDWRATYGYTF

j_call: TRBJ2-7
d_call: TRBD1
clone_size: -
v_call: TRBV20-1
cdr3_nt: TGCAGTGCTGCGAGACAGGGGTTTCTGGACGAGCAGTACTTC
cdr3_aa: CSAARQGFLDEQYF

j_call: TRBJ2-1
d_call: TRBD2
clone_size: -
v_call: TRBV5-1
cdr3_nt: TGCGCCAGCAACGTGGCTAGCGGGACATACAATGAGCAGTTCTTC
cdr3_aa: CASNVASGTYNEQFF

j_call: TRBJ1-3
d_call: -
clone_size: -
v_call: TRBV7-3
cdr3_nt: TGTGCCAGCAGCTTAGGATGGGGGGACGGAAACACCATATATTTT
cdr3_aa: CASSLGWGDGNTIYF